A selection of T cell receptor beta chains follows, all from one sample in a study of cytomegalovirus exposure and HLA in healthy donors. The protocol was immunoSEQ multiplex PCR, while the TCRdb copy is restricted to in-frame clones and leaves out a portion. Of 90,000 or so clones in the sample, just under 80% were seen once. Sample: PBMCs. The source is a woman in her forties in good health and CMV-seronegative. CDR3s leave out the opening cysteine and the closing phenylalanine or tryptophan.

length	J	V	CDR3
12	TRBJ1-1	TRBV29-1	SVETGHPNTEAF
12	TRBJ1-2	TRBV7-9	ASRPRLFQGGYT
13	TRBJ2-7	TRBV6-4	ASSVTSGSSYEQY
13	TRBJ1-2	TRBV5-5	ASSLFRTQGRGYT
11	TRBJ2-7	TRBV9	ASSATGFHEQY
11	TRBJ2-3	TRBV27	ASSWRATDTQY
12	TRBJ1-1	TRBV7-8	ASSLQGGGTEAF
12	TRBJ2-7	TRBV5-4	ASSFGTGVYEQY
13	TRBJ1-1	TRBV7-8	ASSSWTVLNTEAF
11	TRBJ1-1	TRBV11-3	ASSLGQGARAF